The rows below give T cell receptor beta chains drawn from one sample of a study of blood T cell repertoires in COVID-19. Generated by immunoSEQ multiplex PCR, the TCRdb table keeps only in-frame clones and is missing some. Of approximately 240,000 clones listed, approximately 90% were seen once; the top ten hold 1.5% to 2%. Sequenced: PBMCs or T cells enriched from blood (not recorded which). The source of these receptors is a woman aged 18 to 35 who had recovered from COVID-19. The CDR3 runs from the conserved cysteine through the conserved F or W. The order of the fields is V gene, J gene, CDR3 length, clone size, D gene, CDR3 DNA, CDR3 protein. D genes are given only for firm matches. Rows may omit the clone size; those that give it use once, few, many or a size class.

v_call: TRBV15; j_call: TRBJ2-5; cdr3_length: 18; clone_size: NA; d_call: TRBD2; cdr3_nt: TGTGCCACCAGCAGTTTTTTGGTTGCGGGAGTCTCCCAAGAGACCCAGTACTTC; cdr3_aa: CATSSFLVAGVSQETQYF
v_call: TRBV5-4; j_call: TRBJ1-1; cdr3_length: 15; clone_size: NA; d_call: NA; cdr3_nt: TGTGCCAGCAGCTTTGAGCACAGGTTGAACACTGAAGCTTTCTTT; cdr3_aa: CASSFEHRLNTEAFF
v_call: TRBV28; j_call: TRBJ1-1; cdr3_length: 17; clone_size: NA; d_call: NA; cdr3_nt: TGTGCCAGCAGTTTATACTTCGGAGGGCAGAAGAACACTGAAGCTTTCTTT; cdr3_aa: CASSLYFGGQKNTEAFF
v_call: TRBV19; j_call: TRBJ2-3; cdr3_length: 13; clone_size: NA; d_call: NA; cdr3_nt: TGTGCCAGTAGCCAAGGACTTCTTGGCACGCAGTATTTT; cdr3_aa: CASSQGLLGTQYF
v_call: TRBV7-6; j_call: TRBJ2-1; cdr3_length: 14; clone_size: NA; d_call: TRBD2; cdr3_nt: TGTGCCAGCAGCCTGACTAGCGGGGTTAATGAGCAGTTCTTC; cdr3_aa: CASSLTSGVNEQFF
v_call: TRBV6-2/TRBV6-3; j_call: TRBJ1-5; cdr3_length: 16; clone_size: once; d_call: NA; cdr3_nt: TGTGCCAGCAGTTACTCAGGACAGTCGAGCAATCAGCCCCAGCATTTT; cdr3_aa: CASSYSGQSSNQPQHF
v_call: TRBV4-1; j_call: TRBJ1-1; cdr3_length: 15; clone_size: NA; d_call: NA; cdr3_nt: TGCGCCAGCAGCCCGGGGGGGACACGCGACACTGAAGCTTTCTTT; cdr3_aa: CASSPGGTRDTEAFF
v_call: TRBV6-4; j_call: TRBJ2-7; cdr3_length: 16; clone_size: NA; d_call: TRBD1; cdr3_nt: TGTGCCAGCAGTGACACCCTGGACAGGGGGCCCCACGAGCAGTACTTC; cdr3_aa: CASSDTLDRGPHEQYF
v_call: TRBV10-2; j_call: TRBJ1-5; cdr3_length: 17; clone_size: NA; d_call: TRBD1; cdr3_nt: TGCGCCAGCAGTTCGGGACAGGGGACGCCTAGCAATCAGCCCCAGCATTTT; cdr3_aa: CASSSGQGTPSNQPQHF
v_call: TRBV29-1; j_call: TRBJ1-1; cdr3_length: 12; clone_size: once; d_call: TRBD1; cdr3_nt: TGCAGCGGGACAGGGGGCGGGATCGAGGCTTTCTTT; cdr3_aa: CSGTGGGIEAFF
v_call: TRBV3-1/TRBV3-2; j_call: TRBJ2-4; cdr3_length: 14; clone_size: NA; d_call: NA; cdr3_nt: TGTGCCAGCAGCCAGACGAGGGTTAGGAACATTCAGTACTTC; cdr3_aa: CASSQTRVRNIQYF
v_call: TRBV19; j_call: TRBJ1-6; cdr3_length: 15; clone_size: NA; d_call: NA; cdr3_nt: TGTGCCAGTAGTATACGGAGCTCCTATAATTCACCCCTCCACTTT; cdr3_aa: CASSIRSSYNSPLHF
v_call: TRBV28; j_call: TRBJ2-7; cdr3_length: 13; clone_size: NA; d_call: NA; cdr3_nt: TGTGCCAGCAGTTTAACGGGATCGTCCGAGCAGTACTTC; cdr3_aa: CASSLTGSSEQYF
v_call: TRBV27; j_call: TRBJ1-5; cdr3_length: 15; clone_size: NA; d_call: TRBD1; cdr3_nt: TGTGCCAGCAGCCGACAGGGACATAGCAATCAGCCCCAGCATTTT; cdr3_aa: CASSRQGHSNQPQHF
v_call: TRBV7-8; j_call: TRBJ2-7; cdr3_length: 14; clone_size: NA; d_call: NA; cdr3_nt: TGTGCCAGCAGCGGGAGGACAAGGGGATACGAGCAGTACTTC; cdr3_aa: CASSGRTRGYEQYF
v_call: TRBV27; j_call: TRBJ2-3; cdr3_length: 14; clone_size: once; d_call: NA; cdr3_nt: TGTGCCAGCAGTTTTCGGGACTCTCGGGATACGCAGTATTTT; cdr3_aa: CASSFRDSRDTQYF
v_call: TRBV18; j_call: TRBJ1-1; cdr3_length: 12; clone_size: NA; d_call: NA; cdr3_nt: TGTGCCAGCTCACCGGACAGTCAAGAAGCTTTCTTT; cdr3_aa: CASSPDSQEAFF
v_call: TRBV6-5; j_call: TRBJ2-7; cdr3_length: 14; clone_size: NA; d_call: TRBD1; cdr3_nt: TGTGCCAGCAGTACGTGGACAGGGATTTACGAGCAGTACTTC; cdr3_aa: CASSTWTGIYEQYF
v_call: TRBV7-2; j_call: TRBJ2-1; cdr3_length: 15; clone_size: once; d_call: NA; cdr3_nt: TGTGCCAGCAGCCCCTGGCCGTGGCCCCCCGATGAGCAGTTCTTC; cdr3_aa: CASSPWPWPPDEQFF
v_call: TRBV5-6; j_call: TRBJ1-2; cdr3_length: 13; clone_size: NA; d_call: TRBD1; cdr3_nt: TGTGCCAGCAGCGGACAGGGGATTCATGGCTACACCTTC; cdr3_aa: CASSGQGIHGYTF
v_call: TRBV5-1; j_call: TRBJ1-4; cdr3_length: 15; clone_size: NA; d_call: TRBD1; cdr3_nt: TGCGCCAGCAGCACCTCAGGGGGCTCGGTTGAAAAACTGTTTTTT; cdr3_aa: CASSTSGGSVEKLFF
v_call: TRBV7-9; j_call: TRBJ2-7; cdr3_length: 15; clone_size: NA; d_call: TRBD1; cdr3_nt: TGTGCCAGCACCTACCGGACAGGGGCTGGTTGGGAGCAGTACTTC; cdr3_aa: CASTYRTGAGWEQYF
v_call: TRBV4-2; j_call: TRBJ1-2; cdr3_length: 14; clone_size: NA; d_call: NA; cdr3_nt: TGTGCCAGCAGCCAAAGAGGGGGATTGGATGGCTACACCTTC; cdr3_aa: CASSQRGGLDGYTF
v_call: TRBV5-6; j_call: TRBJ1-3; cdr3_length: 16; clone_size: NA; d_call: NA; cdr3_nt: TGTGCCAGCAGCTCAAGGGGGATCCTCTCTGGAAACACCATATATTTT; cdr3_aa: CASSSRGILSGNTIYF
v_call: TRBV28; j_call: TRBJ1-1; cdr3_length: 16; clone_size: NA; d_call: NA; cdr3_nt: TGTGCCAGCAGTATTCCTTCAGACGGCGGGTTCACTGAAGCTTTCTTT; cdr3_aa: CASSIPSDGGFTEAFF
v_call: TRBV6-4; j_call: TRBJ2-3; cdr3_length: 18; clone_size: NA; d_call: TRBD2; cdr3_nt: TGTGCCAGCAGTGACTCGGCTAGCGGGAGTTGGCACACAGATACGCAGTATTTT; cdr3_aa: CASSDSASGSWHTDTQYF
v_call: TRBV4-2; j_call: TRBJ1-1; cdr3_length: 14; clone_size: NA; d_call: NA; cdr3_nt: TGTGCCAGCAGCCAAGAGTTTGGGCAGAGTGAAGCTTTCTTT; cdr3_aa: CASSQEFGQSEAFF
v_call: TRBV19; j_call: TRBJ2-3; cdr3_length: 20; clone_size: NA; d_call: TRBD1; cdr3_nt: TGTGCCAGTAGTATTTCGGGGACAGGGGGCTTATTAATAAGCACAGATACGCAGTATTTT; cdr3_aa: CASSISGTGGLLISTDTQYF
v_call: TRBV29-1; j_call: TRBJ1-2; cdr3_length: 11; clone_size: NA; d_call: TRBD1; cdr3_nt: TGCAGCGTTGTTGACAGGGGAGGCTACACCTTC; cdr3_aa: CSVVDRGGYTF
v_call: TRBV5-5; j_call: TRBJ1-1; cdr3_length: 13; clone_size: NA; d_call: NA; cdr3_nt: TGTGCCAGCAGCCGACAAACTAACACTGAAGCTTTCTTT; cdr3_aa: CASSRQTNTEAFF
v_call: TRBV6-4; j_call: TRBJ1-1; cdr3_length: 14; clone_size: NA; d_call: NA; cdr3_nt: TGTGCCACCGCCGAGGGGGATTTTGGCACTGAAGCTTTCTTT; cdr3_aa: CATAEGDFGTEAFF
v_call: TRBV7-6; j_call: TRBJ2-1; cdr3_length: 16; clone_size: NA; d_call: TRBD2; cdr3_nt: TGTGCCAGCAGTCCCCTGGGGGGGAGTGGGCAAGGTGAGCAGTTCTTC; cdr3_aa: CASSPLGGSGQGEQFF
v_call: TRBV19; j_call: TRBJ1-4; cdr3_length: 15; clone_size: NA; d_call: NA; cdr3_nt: TGTGCCAGTAGTACCGAAGGAGGGGCGAGGGAAAAACTGTTTTTT; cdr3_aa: CASSTEGGAREKLFF
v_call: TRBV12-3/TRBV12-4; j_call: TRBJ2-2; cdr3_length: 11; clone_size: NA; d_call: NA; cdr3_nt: TGTGCCAGCAGTTTACGGGGGGAGCTGTTTTTT; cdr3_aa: CASSLRGELFF
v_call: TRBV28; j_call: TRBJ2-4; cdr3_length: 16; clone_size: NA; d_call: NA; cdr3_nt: TGTGCCAGCAGTTTACAATTCGACAGCACCAAAAACATTCAGTACTTC; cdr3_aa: CASSLQFDSTKNIQYF
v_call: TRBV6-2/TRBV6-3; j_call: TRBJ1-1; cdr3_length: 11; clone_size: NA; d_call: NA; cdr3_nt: TGTGCCAGCAGTTACGGGCTGATGGCTTTCTTT; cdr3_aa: CASSYGLMAFF
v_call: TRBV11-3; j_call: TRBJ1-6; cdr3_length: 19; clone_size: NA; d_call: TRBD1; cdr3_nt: TGTGCCAGCAGCTTAGCAGGGACAATTCGACAGGGGGTTAATTCACCCCTCCACTTT; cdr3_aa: CASSLAGTIRQGVNSPLHF
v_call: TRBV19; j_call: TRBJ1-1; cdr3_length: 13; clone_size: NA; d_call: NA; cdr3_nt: TGTGCCAGTAGTATAGGGACCGCGGGTGAAGCTTTCTTT; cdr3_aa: CASSIGTAGEAFF
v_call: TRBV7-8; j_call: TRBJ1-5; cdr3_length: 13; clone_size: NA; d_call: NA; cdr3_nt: TGTGCCAGCAGTTATAAGGGGGACCAGCCCCAGCATTTT; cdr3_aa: CASSYKGDQPQHF
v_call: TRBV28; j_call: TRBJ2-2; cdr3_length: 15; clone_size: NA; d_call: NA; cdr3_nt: TGTGCCAGCAGGTCACCAGGGGAGGGAACCGGGGAGCTGTTTTTT; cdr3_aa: CASRSPGEGTGELFF
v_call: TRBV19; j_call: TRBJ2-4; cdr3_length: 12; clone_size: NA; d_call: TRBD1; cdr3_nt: TGTGCCAGTACCGACAGGGAAAACATTCAGTACTTC; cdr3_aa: CASTDRENIQYF